Listed here are 8 T cell receptor beta chains from one sample, sequenced in a study of cytomegalovirus exposure and HLA in healthy donors. 13 Jbeta primers and 60 Vbeta primers were used for the PCR. Measured with immunoSEQ multiplex PCR; TCRdb has only the in-frame clones, and not every one. This table holds some 200,000 clones, around 83% found once. The sample was PBMCs. All receptors come from a girl aged 10 to 17 in good health and CMV-seronegative.

The chain couples TRBV7-3 to TRBJ2-1; possible D gene TRBD2, 7 bases. The germline V gene encodes CDR1 SGHTA and CDR2 FQGTGA. V lost 2 bases, J lost 8 bases, and 16 bases lay in between. The CDR3 covers 15 residues. The CDR3 DNA sequence: TGTGCCAGCAGCTTATACGGGATCGGGGGGCATGAGCAGTTCTTC. Amino acid sequence: CASSLYGIGGHEQFF. Supplemented by reference TRBV7-3 and TRBJ2-1, the full variable domain reads GAGVSQTPSNKVTEKGKYVELRCDPISGHTALYWYRQSLGQGPEFLIYFQGTGAADDSGLPNDRFFAVRPEGSVSTLKIQRTERGDSAVYLCASSLYGIGGHEQFFGPGTRLTVL.

The V gene is TRBV2, the J gene TRBJ1-5; D might be TRBD1 (5 bases). CDR1 and CDR2 from the germline V gene are SNHLY and FYNNEI. This CDR3 contains 16 residues. Trimming took 8 bases from V and 0 from J, leaving 17 bases between them. In DNA form, the CDR3 reads TGTGCCAGCCAATACACTCAGGGATATAGCAATCAGCCCCAGCATTTT. Translating gives CASQYTQGYSNQPQHF.

The chain carries TRBV2 and TRBJ1-5; TRBD1 might be the D (5 bases). The CDR3 is 14 residues long. Germline loops: CDR1 SNHLY, CDR2 FYNNEI. Deletions cut 7 bases from V and 2 bases from J, with 12 bases between. The CDR3 DNA reads TGTGCCAGCAAAACGGAAGGGGGCAATCAGCCCCAGCATTTT. The encoded protein is CASKTEGGNQPQHF.

The rearrangement joins TRBV25-1 to TRBJ2-5; weak D call: TRBD1 (5 bases). Trimming shortened V by 1 base and J by 2 bases, and 8 bases separated the two germline ends. Germline CDR1 MGHDK, CDR2 SYGVNS. CDR3 size: 14 residues. CDR3 sequence: CASSESGLQETQYF. CDR3 coding DNA: TGTGCCAGCAGTGAATCAGGGCTTCAAGAGACCCAGTACTTC.

This clone appeared once. V is TRBV12-5 and J is TRBJ1-2, with 9 bases matching TRBD1. V lost 6 bases to trimming and J lost 11 bases; unmatched junction nucleotides: 10. This CDR3 has 13 amino acids. CDR1 and CDR2 (germline): LGHNT, FRNRAP. CDR3: CASGVGTGKRYTF. CDR3 bases: TGTGCTAGTGGCGTCGGGACAGGGAAGCGGTACACCTTC.

The V gene is TRBV7-9, the J gene TRBJ2-1; 13 nucleotides agree with TRBD2. The length of the CDR3 is 17 residues. V gave up 5 bases and J gave up 8 bases; unmatched junction bases: 12. Per germline, CDR1 SEHNR and CDR2 FQNEAQ (reference sequence). In DNA, the CDR3 is TGTGCCAGCAGCGTCGGGACTAGCGGGATAAGTTACGATGAGCAGTTCTTC. Amino acid sequence: CASSVGTSGISYDEQFF.

The rearrangement uses TRBV7-9 and TRBJ2-7, with D perhaps matching TRBD1 (7 bases). Germline CDR1 reads SEHNR; CDR2 reads FQNEAQ (reference sequence). V was clipped by 0 bases and J by 4 bases, with 19 bases between them. The CDR3 consists of 17 residues. This chain's CDR3 is CASSLAVRGEAQYEQYF. The CDR3 DNA is TGTGCCAGCAGCTTAGCGGTCAGGGGGGAGGCCCAATACGAGCAGTACTTC.

The CDR3 region has the DNA TGCGCCAGCAGCCAAGGCCCGACAGACAGGGGGTTTTACGAGCAGTACTTC. Translating it yields CASSQGPTDRGFYEQYF. The gene calls are TRBV4-3 and TRBJ2-5; 9 bases fit TRBD1. The DNA matches TRBJ2-7 better at its end, which makes the J call doubtful. CDR1 and CDR2 (germline): LGHNA, YSLEER. This CDR3 region has 17 residues.